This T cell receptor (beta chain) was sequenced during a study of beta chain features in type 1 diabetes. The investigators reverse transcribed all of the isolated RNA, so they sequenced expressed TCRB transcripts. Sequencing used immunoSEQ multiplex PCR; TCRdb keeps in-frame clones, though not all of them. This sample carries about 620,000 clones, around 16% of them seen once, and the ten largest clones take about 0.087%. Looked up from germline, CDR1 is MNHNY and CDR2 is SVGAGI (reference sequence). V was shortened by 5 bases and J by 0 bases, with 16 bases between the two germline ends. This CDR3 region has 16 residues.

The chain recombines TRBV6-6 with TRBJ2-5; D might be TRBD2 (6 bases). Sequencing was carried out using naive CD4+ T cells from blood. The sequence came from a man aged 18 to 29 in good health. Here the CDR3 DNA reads TGTGCCAGCAGTAAGGGTGGGCGGGGACACCAAGAGACCCAGTACTTC. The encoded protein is CASSKGGRGHQETQYF.